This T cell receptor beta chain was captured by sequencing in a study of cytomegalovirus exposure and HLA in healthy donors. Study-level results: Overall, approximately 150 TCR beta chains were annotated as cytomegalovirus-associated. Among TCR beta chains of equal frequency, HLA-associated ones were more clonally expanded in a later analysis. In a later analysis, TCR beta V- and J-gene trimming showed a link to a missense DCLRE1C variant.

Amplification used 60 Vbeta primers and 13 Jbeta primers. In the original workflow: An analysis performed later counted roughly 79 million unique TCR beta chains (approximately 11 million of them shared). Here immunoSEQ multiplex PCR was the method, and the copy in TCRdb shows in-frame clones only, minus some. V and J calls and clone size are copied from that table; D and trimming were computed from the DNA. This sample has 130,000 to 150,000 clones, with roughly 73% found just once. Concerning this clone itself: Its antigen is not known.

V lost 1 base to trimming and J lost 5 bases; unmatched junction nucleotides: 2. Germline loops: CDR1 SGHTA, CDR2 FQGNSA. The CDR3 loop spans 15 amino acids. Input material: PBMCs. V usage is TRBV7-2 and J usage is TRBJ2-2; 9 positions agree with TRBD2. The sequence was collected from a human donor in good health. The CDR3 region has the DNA TGTGCCAGCAGCTTAGGTCTAGCGGGAACCGGGGAGCTGTTTTTT. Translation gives CASSLGLAGTGELFF.